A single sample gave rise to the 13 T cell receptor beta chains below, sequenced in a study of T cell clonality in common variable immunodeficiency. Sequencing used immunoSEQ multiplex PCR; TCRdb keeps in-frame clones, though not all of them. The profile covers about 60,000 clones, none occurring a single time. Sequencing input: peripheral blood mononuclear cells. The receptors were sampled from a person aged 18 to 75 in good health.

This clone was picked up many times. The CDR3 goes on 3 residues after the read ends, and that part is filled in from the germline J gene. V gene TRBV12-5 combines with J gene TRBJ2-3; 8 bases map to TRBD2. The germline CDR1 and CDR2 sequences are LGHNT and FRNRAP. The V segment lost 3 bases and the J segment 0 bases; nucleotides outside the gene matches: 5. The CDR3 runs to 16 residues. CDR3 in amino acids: CASGLLAARSTDTQYF. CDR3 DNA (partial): TGTGCTAGTGGTTTACTAGCGGCCAGAAGCACAGATACG.

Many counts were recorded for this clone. The CDR3 is CASREGGTSGTYEQYF. Incomplete CDR3 DNA: TGTGCCAGCAGAGAGGGGGGGACTAGCGGCACCTACGAG. This chain connects TRBV28 to TRBJ2-7, with TRBD2 identical over 11 bases. The CDR3 end lies 3 residues beyond the end of the read and is filled in from the germline J gene. The CDR3 has 16 residues. Per germline, CDR1 MDHEN and CDR2 SYDVKM. Losses at the gene ends were 6 bases for V and 2 bases for J; bases not matched to a gene: 9.

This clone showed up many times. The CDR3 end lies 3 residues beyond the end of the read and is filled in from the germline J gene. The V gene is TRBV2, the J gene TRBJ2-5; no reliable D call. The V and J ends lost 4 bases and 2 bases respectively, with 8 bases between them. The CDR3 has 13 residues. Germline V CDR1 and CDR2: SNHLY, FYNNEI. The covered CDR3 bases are TGTGCCAGCAGTGCCGACTGGCAAGAGACC. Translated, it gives CASSADWQET. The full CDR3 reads CASSADWQETQYF.

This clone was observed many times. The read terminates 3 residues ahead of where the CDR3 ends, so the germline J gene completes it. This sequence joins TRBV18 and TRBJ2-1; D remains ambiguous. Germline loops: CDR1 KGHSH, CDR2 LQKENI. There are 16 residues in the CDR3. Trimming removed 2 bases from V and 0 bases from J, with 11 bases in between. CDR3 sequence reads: CASSPEPISSYNEQFF. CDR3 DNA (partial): TGTGCCAGCTCACCAGAACCAATTAGCTCCTACAATGAG.

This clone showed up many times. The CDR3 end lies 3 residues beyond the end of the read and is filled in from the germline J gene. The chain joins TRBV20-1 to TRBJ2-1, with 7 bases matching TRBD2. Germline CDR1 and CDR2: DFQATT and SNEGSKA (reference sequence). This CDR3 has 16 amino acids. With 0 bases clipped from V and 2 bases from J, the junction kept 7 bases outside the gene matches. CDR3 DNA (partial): TGCAGTGCTAGAGATTATGCTAGCGGTCCCTACAATGAG. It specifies CSARDYASGPYNE. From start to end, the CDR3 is CSARDYASGPYNEQFF.

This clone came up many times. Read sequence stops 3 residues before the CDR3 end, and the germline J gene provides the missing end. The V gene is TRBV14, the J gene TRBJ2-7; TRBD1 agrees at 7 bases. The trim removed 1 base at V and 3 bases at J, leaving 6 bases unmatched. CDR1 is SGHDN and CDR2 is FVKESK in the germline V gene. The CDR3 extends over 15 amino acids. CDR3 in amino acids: CASSQGAGTDYEQYF. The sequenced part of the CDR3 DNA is TGTGCCAGCAGCCAAGGGGCCGGGACAGACTACGAG. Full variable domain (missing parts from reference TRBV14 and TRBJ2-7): EAGVTQFPSHSVIEKGQTVTLRCDPISGHDNLYWYRRVMGKEIKFLLHFVKESKQDESGMPNNRFLAERTGGTYSTLKVQPAELEDSGVYFCASSQGAGTDYEQYFGPGTRLTVT.

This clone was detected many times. The CDR3 spells CASSLGGDRYNEQFF. The sequenced CDR3 bases are TGTGCCAGCAGCTTAGGAGGGGACAGATACAATGAG. The chain carries TRBV7-9 and TRBJ2-1; 7 bases map to TRBD1. The CDR3 extends 3 residues past the end of the read, so its final part is completed from the germline J gene. V shed 1 base, J shed 4 bases, and the junction held 4 bases outside the gene matches. Per germline, CDR1 SEHNR and CDR2 FQNEAQ (reference sequence). The CDR3 runs 15 residues.

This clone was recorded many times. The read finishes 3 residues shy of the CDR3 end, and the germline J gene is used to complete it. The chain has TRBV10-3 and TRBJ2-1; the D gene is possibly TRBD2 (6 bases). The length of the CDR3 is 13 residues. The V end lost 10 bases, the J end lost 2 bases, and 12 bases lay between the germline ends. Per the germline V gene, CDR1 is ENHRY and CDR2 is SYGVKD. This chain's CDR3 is CASHSGPYNEQFF. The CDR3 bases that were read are TGTGCCAGTCATAGCGGTCCCTACAATGAG.

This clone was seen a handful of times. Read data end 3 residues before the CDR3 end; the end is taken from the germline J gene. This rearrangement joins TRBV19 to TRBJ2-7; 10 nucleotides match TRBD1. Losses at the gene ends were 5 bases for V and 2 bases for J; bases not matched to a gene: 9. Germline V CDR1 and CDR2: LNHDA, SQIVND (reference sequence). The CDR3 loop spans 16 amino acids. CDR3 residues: CASSHQGTGAAYEQYF. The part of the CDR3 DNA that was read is TGTGCCAGTAGTCACCAAGGGACAGGGGCCGCCTACGAG.

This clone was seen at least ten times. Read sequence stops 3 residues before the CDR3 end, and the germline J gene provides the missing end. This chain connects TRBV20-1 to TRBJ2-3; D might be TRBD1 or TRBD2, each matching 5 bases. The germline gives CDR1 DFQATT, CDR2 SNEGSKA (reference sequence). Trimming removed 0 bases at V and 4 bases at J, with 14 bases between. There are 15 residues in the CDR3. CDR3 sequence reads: CSARDEGLGADTQYF. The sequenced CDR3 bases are TGCAGTGCTAGAGATGAGGGGTTAGGGGCAGATACG.

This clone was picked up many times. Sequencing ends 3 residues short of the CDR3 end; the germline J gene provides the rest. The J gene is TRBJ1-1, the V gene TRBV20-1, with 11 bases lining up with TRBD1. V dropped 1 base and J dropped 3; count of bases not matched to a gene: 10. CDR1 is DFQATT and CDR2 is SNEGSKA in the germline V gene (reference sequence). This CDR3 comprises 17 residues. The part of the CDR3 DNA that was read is TGCAGTGCTAGAGGGAGGACAGGGGGCCTAAAAGACACTGAA. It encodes CSARGRTGGLKDTE. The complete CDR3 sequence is CSARGRTGGLKDTEAFF.

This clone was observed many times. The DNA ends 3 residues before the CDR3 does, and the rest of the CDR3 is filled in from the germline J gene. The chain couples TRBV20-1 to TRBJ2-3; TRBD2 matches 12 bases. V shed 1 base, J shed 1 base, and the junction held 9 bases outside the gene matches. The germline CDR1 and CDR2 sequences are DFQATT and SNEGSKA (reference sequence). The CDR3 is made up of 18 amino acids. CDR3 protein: CSARGGGLAGSGTDTQYF. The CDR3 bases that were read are TGCAGTGCTAGAGGGGGAGGACTAGCGGGAAGTGGCACAGATACG.

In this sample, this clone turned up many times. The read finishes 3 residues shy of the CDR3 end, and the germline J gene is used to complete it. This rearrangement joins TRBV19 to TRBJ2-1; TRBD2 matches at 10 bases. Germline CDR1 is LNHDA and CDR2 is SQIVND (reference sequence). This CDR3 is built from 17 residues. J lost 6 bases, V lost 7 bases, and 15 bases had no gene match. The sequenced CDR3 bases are TGTGCCAGTACCCTGTTAAGCGGGGCTAGCGGGGGCAATGAG. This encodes CASTLLSGASGGNE. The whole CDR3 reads CASTLLSGASGGNEQFF.